This TCR beta chain is from a study of STAT5B mutations in CD4+ large granular lymphocyte leukemia. Sequencing was performed with immunoSEQ multiplex PCR; in TCRdb, only in-frame clones are kept and a portion is missing. The repertoire holds tens of thousands of clones, 80% to 90% seen once, with approximately 4.7% in the top ten. Between the trimmed V and J ends, which lost 2 bases and 6 bases, there was a span of 17 bases. This CDR3 has 15 residues. Germline loops: CDR1 SGHDT, CDR2 YYEEEE. This chain joins TRBV5-6 and TRBJ1-1; D might be TRBD1 (6 bases). This sequence originates from a human donor in good health. The sequenced sample consisted of CD4+ T cells from blood buffy coats. The CDR3 DNA reads as TGTGCCAGCAGCTTTGAACAGGGCTCTGTGTCTGAAGCTTTCTTT. It codes for CASSFEQGSVSEAFF.